This T cell receptor (beta chain) was sequenced during a study of T cell responses to AZD1222 COVID-19 vaccine. TCRdb's table, derived via immunoSEQ multiplex PCR, lists solely in-frame clones and lacks some. The top ten clones hold approximately 4.8% of a sample with over 130,000 clones, roughly 92% of them seen once. There are 14 residues in the CDR3. V was clipped by 1 base and J by 4 bases, with 8 bases between them. CDR1 and CDR2 from the germline V gene are SEHNR and FQNEAQ (reference sequence). The starting material was peripheral blood, obtained on day 0 of AZD1222 vaccination. The clonotype was recovered from an adult in good health. V and J are TRBV7-9 and TRBJ2-1, with D possibly TRBD2 on 6 matching bases. CDR3 amino acids: CASSLGGVYNEQFF. In DNA form, the CDR3 reads TGTGCCAGCAGCTTAGGCGGGGTGTACAATGAGCAGTTCTTC. The entire variable domain, with the rest obtained from reference TRBV7-9 and TRBJ2-1, is as follows: DTGVSQNPRHKITKRGQNVTFRCDPISEHNRLYWYRQTLGQGPEFLTYFQNEAQLEKSRLLSDRFSAERPKGSFSTLEIQRTEQGDSAMYLCASSLGGVYNEQFFGPGTRLTVL.